Here is one T cell receptor beta chain with its context. The antigen is not known. These data come from a study of cytomegalovirus exposure and HLA in healthy donors. Study overall: An analysis done earlier identified more than 90 million unique TCR beta sequences from approximately 170 million T cells. Tens of millions of unique TCRs from HLA-typed donors were held in an early release of data.

Points from the study as a whole: The availability of immune exposure information extended only to CMV serostatus.

60 Vbeta and 13 Jbeta primers were used in PCR. This table comes from immunoSEQ multiplex PCR, and its TCRdb copy is limited to in-frame clones, with some not included. The sample shows approximately 190,000 clones, roughly nine tenths of them seen only once. Germline V gene sequence: CDR1 LNHNV, CDR2 YYDKDF (reference sequence). CDR3 length equals 15 residues. The V end lost 6 bases, the J end lost 1 base, and 16 bases lay between the germline ends. The sequence came from a boy aged 2 to 10 in good health and CMV-seronegative. The rearrangement joins TRBV15 to TRBJ2-7, with a weak D call TRBD2 (5 bases). The source material was PBMCs. CDR3 in amino acids: CATSQRGSRSYEQYF. For the CDR3, the DNA is TGTGCCACCAGTCAGAGAGGGTCACGTTCCTACGAGCAGTACTTC.